One sample yielded the 2 T cell receptor beta chains listed below, sequenced in a study of spatial heterogeneity in lung cancer. These receptors have no known antigen. Time point specified: sample taken at primary tumor resection. A single record per CDR3 protein comes from TCRdb applying MiXCR to the 5' RACE reads. The table lists roughly 4,400 distinct CDR3 sequences, roughly 12% of them singletons, with roughly 26% in the top ten. Study conclusions and caveats: Counts of expanded alpha and beta TCRs within tumors tracked the tumor nonsynonymous mutation count.

The input for sequencing was lung tumor tissue, taken at surgery. Receptor source: a male donor with early-stage non-small cell lung cancer.

This clonotype is deemed medium-sized (0.01 to 0.1%). Since the library was made to target alpha chains, this beta chain is a stray read and its abundance is not meaningful. This chain connects TRBV6-5 to TRBJ2-1; maybe TRBD2 (6 bases). The CDR3 spans 16 residues. V shed 2 bases and J shed 0 bases, with 11 bases lying between them. Germline V CDR1 and CDR2: MNHEY, SVGAGI. The CDR3 nucleotides are TGTGCCAGCAGTTACCTCGGGAGTGGCTCCTACAATGAGCAGTTCTTC. Protein sequence: CASSYLGSGSYNEQFF.

Relative to its sample, this clonotype is medium-sized. Little can be read into the size of this beta chain, an off-target read in a library designed for alpha chains. The V and J genes are TRBV20-1 and TRBJ2-5; weak D call: TRBD1 (5 bases). The germline CDR1 and CDR2 sequences are DFQATT and SNEGSKA (reference sequence). V was clipped by 7 bases and J by 1 base, with 16 bases between them. This CDR3 spans 14 amino acids. CDR3 protein: CSGSDTLFQETQYF. As DNA, the CDR3 is TGCAGTGGGTCGGACACCCTGTTCCAAGAGACCCAGTACTTC.